This T cell receptor (beta chain) was retrieved from a study of blood T cells in healthy people across ages. Whole-study findings and limits: TCR beta diversity per million T cells fell roughly linearly with age. The unsorted PBMCs prevented any conclusive comparison of naive versus antigen-experienced cells.

Extraction of total RNA produced a minimum of 5.5 micrograms from each sample. The second PCR ran roughly 6 to 11 cycles with a sample-barcoded 5' primer and J-beta primers. Using its own MiXCR run on the 5' RACE reads, TCRdb lists one record per CDR3 protein. The sample yields some 900,000 distinct CDR3 sequences, about 48% seen once. The CDR3 extends over 12 amino acids. Per the germline V gene, CDR1 is SQVTM and CDR2 is ANQGSEA. With 4 bases removed from V and 2 bases from J, the gap between germline ends came to 7 bases. This clonotype appeared a few times. Its specificity is not known. The J gene is TRBJ2-3, the V gene TRBV29-1; the D is unclear. This clonotype was sampled from a man aged 25 to 40 in good health. Source material: blood. CDR3 region: CSVAEHTDTQYF. Written as DNA, the CDR3 is TGCAGCGTTGCGGAGCACACAGATACGCAGTATTTT.